This TCR beta chain appears in the sequencing data of a study of tissue T cells after allogeneic stem cell transplantation. Measured with immunoSEQ multiplex PCR; TCRdb has only the in-frame clones, and not every one. Of tens of thousands of clones listed, about 70% were seen once; the top ten hold roughly 7.7%. This CDR3 spans 14 amino acids. Trimming cost V 10 bases and J 4 bases, with 16 bases left between them. The germline CDR1 and CDR2 sequences are LNHDA and SQIVND (reference sequence). The sequence was collected from a female donor over 55 with lung cancer. Sample: tissue from the ileum, taken at autopsy. The chain recombines TRBV19 with TRBJ2-2; weak D call: TRBD1 (6 bases). DNA of the CDR3: TGTGCCACCTCGTGGGCAGGGGTCACCGGGGAGCTGTTTTTT. Translation: CATSWAGVTGELFF. The entire variable domain, with the rest obtained from reference TRBV19 and TRBJ2-2, is as follows: DGGITQSPKYLFRKEGQNVTLSCEQNLNHDAMYWYRQDPGQGLRLIYYSQIVNDFQKGDIAEGYSVSREKKESFPLTVTSAQKNPTAFYLCATSWAGVTGELFFGEGSRLTVL.